These 2 T cell receptor beta chains were all obtained from the same sample, sequenced in a study of early T cells in non-severe SARS-CoV-2 infection. TCRdb itself ran the 5' RACE reads through MiXCR, one entry per CDR3 protein. There are about 50,000 distinct CDR3 sequences in the sample; about a tenth occur only once, and under 15% lies in the top ten. Sequencing was done on a sample of whole blood. These TCRs come from an adult who was a healthcare worker with PCR-confirmed SARS-CoV-2 infection or an uninfected control (not recorded which).

At least ten counts were recorded for this clonotype. The gene calls are TRBV20-1 and TRBJ2-7; perhaps D is TRBD1 or TRBD2 (5 bases each). The CDR3 length is 15 residues. Trimming removed 5 bases from V and 4 bases from J, with 21 bases in between. Germline V gives CDR1 DFQATT, CDR2 SNEGSKA (reference sequence). As DNA, the CDR3 is TGCAGTGCTGACCCCAGCGACGGGACCGCTTACGAGCAGTACTTC. Translation gives CSADPSDGTAYEQYF.

This clonotype was seen repeatedly, ten times or more. The V gene is TRBV5-6, the J gene TRBJ1-5; D not resolved. The germline V gene encodes CDR1 SGHDT and CDR2 YYEEEE. The V end was cut by 4 bases, the J end by 3 bases, with 11 bases between. There are 14 residues in the CDR3. CDR3 amino acids: CASSRGRNNQPQHF. For the CDR3, the DNA is TGTGCCAGCAGCCGAGGACGGAACAATCAGCCCCAGCATTTT. Based on the CDR3 plus reference TRBV5-6 and TRBJ1-5, the full variable domain is DAGVTQSPTHLIKTRGQQVTLRCSPKSGHDTVSWYQQALGQGPQFIFQYYEEEERQRGNFPDRFSGHQFPNYSSELNVNALLLGDSALYLCASSRGRNNQPQHFGDGTRLSIL.